These 19 T cell receptor beta chains were all obtained from the same sample, sequenced in a study of blood T cell repertoires in COVID-19. The data were produced by immunoSEQ multiplex PCR, yet TCRdb's version contains in-frame clones alone and is incomplete. The sample consists of about 60,000 clones, approximately 80% of them appearing once. The source material was peripheral blood. The receptors were gathered from a man aged 25 to 40 with COVID-19, enrolled during active disease.

CDR3: CATSRAATGVYGYTF. The CDR3 DNA follows: TGTGCCACCAGCAGAGCAGCGACAGGAGTTTATGGCTACACCTTC. V usage is TRBV15 and J usage is TRBJ1-2; TRBD1 is a possible D gene (6 bases). The CDR3 has 15 amino acids. The germline CDR1 and CDR2 sequences are LNHNV and YYDKDF (reference sequence). V lost 1 base and J 5 bases, leaving 14 bases between the germline ends.

This clone appeared a single time. The J gene is TRBJ1-4, the V gene TRBV7-2; no reliable D call. The CDR3 extends over 15 amino acids. Trimming pared 3 bases from V and 0 bases from J, leaving 8 bases between. The germline V gene encodes CDR1 SGHTA and CDR2 FQGNSA. The CDR3 reads CASSFVGATNEKLFF. The CDR3 nucleotides read TGTGCCAGCAGCTTTGTGGGAGCAACTAATGAAAAACTGTTTTTT.

The genes are TRBV7-9 and TRBJ2-5, with TRBD1 matching over 8 bases. The CDR3 runs to 14 residues. The junction had 3 bases not matched to a gene; V was cut back by 5 bases and J by 1 base. Germline CDR1 reads SEHNR; CDR2 reads FQNEAQ (reference sequence). The CDR3 spells CASSSGTGQETQYF. CDR3 nucleotides: TGTGCCAGCAGCAGTGGGACAGGCCAAGAGACCCAGTACTTC.

This clone was seen more than once but under ten times. J is TRBJ1-1 and V is TRBV7-2; D unclear. The CDR3 spans 13 residues. V lost 5 bases to trimming and J lost 1 base, with 8 bases between them. CDR1 and CDR2 from the germline V gene are SGHTA and FQGNSA. CDR3 residues: CASSAIRNTEAFF. The DNA for the CDR3 is TGTGCCAGCAGCGCGATTAGGAACACTGAAGCTTTCTTT. Full variable domain (remainder filled in from reference TRBV7-2 and TRBJ1-1): GAGVSQSPSNKVTEKGKDVELRCDPISGHTALYWYRQSLGQGLEFLIYFQGNSAPDKSGLPSDRFSAERTGGSVSTLTIQRTQQEDSAVYLCASSAIRNTEAFFGQGTRLTVV.

V and J are TRBV27 and TRBJ1-2; D gene ambiguous. This CDR3 region has 13 residues. V lost 3 bases, J lost 5 bases, and 10 bases lay in between. CDR1 is MNHEY and CDR2 is SMNVEV in the germline V gene (reference sequence). CDR3 DNA: TGTGCCAGCAGTTTCAGAGCGAGTTATGGCTACACCTTC. Translating gives CASSFRASYGYTF.

The table lists this clone with a count of one. This chain joins TRBV2 and TRBJ1-2; TRBD1 aligns across 7 bases. Germline CDR1 and CDR2: SNHLY and FYNNEI. V lost 10 bases and J lost 5; bases outside the gene matches: 10. There are 13 residues in the CDR3. In DNA form, the CDR3 reads TGTGCCACCACCCTCGACAGGGTTTATGGCTACACCTTC. Translating it yields CATTLDRVYGYTF.

J is TRBJ2-3 and V is TRBV5-1, with unresolved D. Per the germline V gene, CDR1 is SGHRS and CDR2 is YFSETQ. Between the trimmed V and J ends, which lost 1 base and 3 bases, there was a span of 9 bases. The CDR3 runs 14 residues. The CDR3 spells CASSLPEKTDTQYF. CDR3 nucleotide sequence: TGCGCCAGCAGCTTGCCCGAGAAGACAGATACGCAGTATTTT.

The V call is TRBV5-6, the J call TRBJ1-5; D may be TRBD1 (5 bases). Trimming took off 3 bases at V and 6 bases at J, with 16 bases between the two ends. Germline V gene lookup returns CDR1 SGHDT and CDR2 YYEEEE. The CDR3 is 15 residues long. The CDR3 is CASSSLRGGVQPQHF. The DNA for the CDR3 is TGTGCCAGCAGCTCGTTGCGGGGGGGGGTTCAGCCCCAGCATTTT.

The V gene is TRBV9, the J gene TRBJ1-6; possibly TRBD1 for D (6 bases). V gave up 3 bases and J gave up 6 bases, with 13 bases separating them. This CDR3 is 15 amino acids long. Per the germline V gene, CDR1 is SGDLS and CDR2 is YYNGEE. The CDR3 loop reads CASSAGTGSNSPLHF. For the CDR3, the DNA is TGTGCCAGCAGCGCAGGCACAGGGAGTAATTCACCCCTCCACTTT.

The rearrangement uses TRBV7-3 and TRBJ2-7, with D uncertain. The V and J ends lost 7 bases and 3 bases respectively, with 16 bases between them. There are 14 residues in the CDR3. Germline V CDR1 and CDR2: SGHTA, FQGTGA. The CDR3, as DNA: TGTGCCAGCACCGGAAGGCCAGCGAGCTACGAGCAGTACTTC. Translated: CASTGRPASYEQYF. The full variable domain, with the rest looked up from reference TRBV7-3 and TRBJ2-7, is GAGVSQTPSNKVTEKGKYVELRCDPISGHTALYWYRQSLGQGPEFLIYFQGTGAADDSGLPNDRFFAVRPEGSVSTLKIQRTERGDSAVYLCASTGRPASYEQYFGPGTRLTVT.

The chain couples TRBV27 to TRBJ1-1, with TRBD1 matching 8 bases. Germline-derived CDR1 and CDR2 are MNHEY and SMNVEV (reference sequence). V shed 3 bases, J shed 6 bases, and the junction held 21 bases outside the gene matches. The length of the CDR3 is 19 residues. In nucleotides, the CDR3 is TGTGCCAGCAGTTTTGCCCCCCGCGGTGGACAGGGCAACCCGCCTGAAGCTTTCTTT. Translation gives CASSFAPRGGQGNPPEAFF.

The chain links TRBV5-8 to TRBJ2-2, with D maybe TRBD2 (6 bases). The V gene lost 0 bases and the J gene lost 6 bases, with 9 bases spanning the gap. This CDR3 has 14 residues. Germline V CDR1 and CDR2: SGHTS, YDEGEE. This CDR3 is CASSLAGVPGELFF. The CDR3 bases are TGTGCCAGCAGCTTGGCGGGAGTCCCCGGGGAGCTGTTTTTT.

V and J are TRBV12-2 and TRBJ2-7; the table gives TRBD1 as D, unverified against the DNA. TRBV12-2 counts as a pseudogene. There are 14 residues in the CDR3. In DNA, the CDR3 is TGTGCAAGTCGCTTGGCGACAGAGTCCTACGAGCAGTACTTC. Its protein is CASRLATESYEQYF.

In its sample, this clone was seen once. The chain couples TRBV19 to TRBJ2-7; possibly TRBD2 for D (5 bases). V lost 2 bases and J 2 bases, leaving 10 bases between the germline ends. The V gene's germline CDR1 is LNHDA and CDR2 SQIVND (reference sequence). The CDR3 runs 14 residues. The DNA of the CDR3 is TGTGCCAGTAGTATAACCTCCGGGACCTACGAGCAGTACTTC. Its translation: CASSITSGTYEQYF.

This rearrangement joins TRBV6-2 or TRBV6-3 to TRBJ2-5; 10 nucleotides agree with TRBD2. The length of the CDR3 is 17 residues. Unmatched junction bases numbered 9, after V lost 0 bases and J lost 5 bases. CDR1 MNHEY and CDR2 SVGEGT come from the germline V gene. CDR3: CASSYSKVGLAIETQYF. As DNA, the CDR3 is TGTGCCAGCAGTTACTCGAAGGTGGGACTAGCGATCGAGACCCAGTACTTC.

The genes are TRBV7-3 and TRBJ1-2, with a tentative D call TRBD1 (6 bases). This CDR3 comprises 15 residues. In germline, CDR1 is SGHTA, CDR2 FQGTGA. Trimming took off 5 bases at V and 0 bases at J, with 13 bases between the two ends. Written as DNA, the CDR3 is TGTGCCAGCAGCAACCTACAGGGTGCTAACTATGGCTACACCTTC. This sequence encodes CASSNLQGANYGYTF.

The chain combines TRBV6-5 with TRBJ2-1, with 10 nucleotides matching TRBD2. Germline CDR1 is MNHEY and CDR2 is SVGAGI. The J segment lost 8 bases and the V segment lost 6 bases, leaving 10 bases of the junction unmatched. The CDR3 is 15 amino acids. The chain's CDR3 is CASRQSGRASDEQFF. The CDR3 DNA reads TGTGCCAGCAGACAGAGCGGGAGGGCCTCGGATGAGCAGTTCTTC.

The gene calls are TRBV30 and TRBJ1-5; 9 positions agree with TRBD1. This CDR3 spans 13 amino acids. V lost 4 bases to trimming and J lost 6 bases; unmatched junction nucleotides: 4. Germline CDR1 GTSNPN, CDR2 SVGIG (reference sequence). The CDR3 here is CAWNGQGSQPQHF. The CDR3 coding sequence is TGTGCCTGGAACGGACAGGGGAGTCAGCCCCAGCATTTT.

This chain uses TRBV9 with TRBJ2-7; the D gene is possibly TRBD1 (6 bases). Trimming took 0 bases from V and 2 from J, leaving 9 bases between them. The CDR3 is made up of 14 amino acids. Germline CDR1 is SGDLS and CDR2 is YYNGEE. This chain's CDR3 is CASSVGTGPYEQYF. CDR3 nucleotide sequence: TGTGCCAGCAGCGTAGGTACAGGGCCCTACGAGCAGTACTTC.